Sequencing of this TCR beta chain was carried out in a study of blood T cell repertoires in COVID-19. This clone was detected a few times. Here immunoSEQ multiplex PCR was the method, and the copy in TCRdb shows in-frame clones only, minus some. The data show approximately 220,000 clones, around 85% seen once. The ends lost 8 bases at V and 10 bases at J; junction bases unmatched: 12. There are 16 residues in the CDR3. CDR1 and CDR2 (germline): MDHEN, SYDVKM. This TCR came from a woman of 80 years or more with acute or convalescent COVID-19. The chain is built from TRBV28 and TRBJ1-6; the match to TRBD1 covers 12 bases. Sequences were obtained from peripheral blood. CDR3 residues: CASCPGQGARGSPLHF. For the CDR3, the DNA is TGTGCCAGCTGCCCGGGACAGGGGGCCAGGGGGTCACCCCTCCACTTT.